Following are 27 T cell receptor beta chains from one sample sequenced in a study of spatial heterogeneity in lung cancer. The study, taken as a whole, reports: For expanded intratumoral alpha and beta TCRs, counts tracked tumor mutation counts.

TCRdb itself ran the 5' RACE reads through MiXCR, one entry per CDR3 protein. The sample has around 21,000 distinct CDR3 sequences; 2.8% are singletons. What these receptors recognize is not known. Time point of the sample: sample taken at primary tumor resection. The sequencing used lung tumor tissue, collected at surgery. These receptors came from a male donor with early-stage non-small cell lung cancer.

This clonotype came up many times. The CDR3, as DNA: TGTGCCAGCAGTTCGACAGGCTTACAGCTTTTCTCTGGAAACACCATATATTTT. As protein: CASSSTGLQLFSGNTIYF. This chain links TRBV2 with TRBJ1-3; D possibly corresponds to TRBD1 (6 bases). Trimming removed 5 bases at V and 0 bases at J, with 20 bases between. This CDR3 is 18 amino acids long. CDR1 and CDR2 from the germline V gene are SNHLY and FYNNEI.

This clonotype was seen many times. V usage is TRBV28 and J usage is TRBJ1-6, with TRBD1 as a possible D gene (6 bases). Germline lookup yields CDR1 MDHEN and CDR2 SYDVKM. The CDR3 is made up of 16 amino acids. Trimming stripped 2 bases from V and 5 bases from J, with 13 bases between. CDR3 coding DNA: TGTGCCAGCAGTTTAAATAACAGGGTCGATAATTCACCCCTCCACTTT. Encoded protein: CASSLNNRVDNSPLHF.

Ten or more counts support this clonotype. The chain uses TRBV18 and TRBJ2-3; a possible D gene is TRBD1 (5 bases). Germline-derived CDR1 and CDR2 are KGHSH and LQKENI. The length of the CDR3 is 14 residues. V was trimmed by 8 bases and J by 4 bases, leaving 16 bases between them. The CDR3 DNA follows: TGTGCCAGCGGCACAGGATGGCCGGCAGATACGCAGTATTTT. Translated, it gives CASGTGWPADTQYF.

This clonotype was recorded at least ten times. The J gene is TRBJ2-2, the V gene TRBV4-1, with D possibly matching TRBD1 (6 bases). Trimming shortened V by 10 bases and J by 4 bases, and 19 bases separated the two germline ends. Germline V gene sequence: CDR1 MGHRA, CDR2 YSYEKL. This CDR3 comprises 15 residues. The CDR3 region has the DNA TGCGCCACCAAATACAGGGATTCGCGCACCGGGGAGCTGTTTTTT. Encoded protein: CATKYRDSRTGELFF.

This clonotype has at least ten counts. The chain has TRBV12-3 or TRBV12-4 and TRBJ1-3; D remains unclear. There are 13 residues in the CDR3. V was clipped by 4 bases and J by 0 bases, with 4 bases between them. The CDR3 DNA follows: TGTGCCAGCAGTTACTACTCTGGAAACACCATATATTTT. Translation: CASSYYSGNTIYF.

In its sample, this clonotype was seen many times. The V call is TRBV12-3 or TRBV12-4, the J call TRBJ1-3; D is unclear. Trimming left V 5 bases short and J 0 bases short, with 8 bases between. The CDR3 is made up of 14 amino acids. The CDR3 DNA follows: TGTGCCAGCAGTCCGAGTGTCTCTGGAAACACCATATATTTT. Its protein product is CASSPSVSGNTIYF.

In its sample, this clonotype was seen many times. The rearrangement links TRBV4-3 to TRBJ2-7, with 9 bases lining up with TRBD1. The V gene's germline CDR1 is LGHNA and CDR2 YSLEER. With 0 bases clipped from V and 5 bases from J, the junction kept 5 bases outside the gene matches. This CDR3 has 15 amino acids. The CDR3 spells CASSQDGTGRDEQYF. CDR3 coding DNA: TGCGCCAGCAGCCAAGATGGGACAGGGAGGGACGAGCAGTACTTC.

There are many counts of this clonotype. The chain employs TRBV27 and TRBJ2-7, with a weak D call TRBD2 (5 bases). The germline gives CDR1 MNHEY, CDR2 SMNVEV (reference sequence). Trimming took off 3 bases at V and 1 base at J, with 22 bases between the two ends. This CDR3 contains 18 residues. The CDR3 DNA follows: TGTGCCAGCAGTTTTAAAGGTCGCCGGGATTGGCGATCCTACGAGCAGTACTTC. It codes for CASSFKGRRDWRSYEQYF.

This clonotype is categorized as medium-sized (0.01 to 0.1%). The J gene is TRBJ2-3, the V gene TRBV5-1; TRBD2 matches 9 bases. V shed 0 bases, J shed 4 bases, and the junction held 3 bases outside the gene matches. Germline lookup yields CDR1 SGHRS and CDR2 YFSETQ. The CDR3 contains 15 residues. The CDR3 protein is CASSLGGRAADTQYF. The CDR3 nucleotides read TGCGCCAGCAGCTTGGGCGGGAGGGCCGCAGATACGCAGTATTTT.

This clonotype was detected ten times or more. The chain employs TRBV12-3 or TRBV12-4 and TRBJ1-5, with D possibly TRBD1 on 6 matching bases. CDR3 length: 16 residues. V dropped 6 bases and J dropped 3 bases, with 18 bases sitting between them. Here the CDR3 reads CASSPQSGHFNQPQHF. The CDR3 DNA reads TGTGCCAGCAGCCCCCAGTCGGGACACTTCAATCAGCCCCAGCATTTT.

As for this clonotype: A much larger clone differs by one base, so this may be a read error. Written as DNA, the CDR3 is TGTGCCAGCTGTTCCCCCTTCGGGGGGGAGGCCGGGGAGCTGTTTTTT. Translated: CASCSPFGGEAGELFF. The chain links TRBV6-6 to TRBJ2-2, with TRBD2 matching 8 bases. The CDR3 is 16 residues long. Germline CDR1 MNHNY, CDR2 SVGAGI (reference sequence). J was trimmed by 6 bases and V by 8 bases; bases with no gene match: 14.

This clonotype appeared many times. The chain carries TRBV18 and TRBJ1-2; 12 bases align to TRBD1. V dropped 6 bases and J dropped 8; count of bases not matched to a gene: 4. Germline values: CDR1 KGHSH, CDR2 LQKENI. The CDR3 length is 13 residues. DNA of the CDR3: TGTGCCAGCTCTGCCGGGACAGGGGGCGGCTACACCTTC. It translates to CASSAGTGGGYTF.

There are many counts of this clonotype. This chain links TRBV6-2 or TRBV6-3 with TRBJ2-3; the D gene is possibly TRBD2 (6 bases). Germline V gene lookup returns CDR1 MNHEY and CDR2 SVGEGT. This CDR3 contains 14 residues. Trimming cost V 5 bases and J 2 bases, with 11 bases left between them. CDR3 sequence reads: CASSRPGLTDTQYF. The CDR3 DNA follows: TGTGCCAGCAGTAGGCCGGGACTCACAGATACGCAGTATTTT.

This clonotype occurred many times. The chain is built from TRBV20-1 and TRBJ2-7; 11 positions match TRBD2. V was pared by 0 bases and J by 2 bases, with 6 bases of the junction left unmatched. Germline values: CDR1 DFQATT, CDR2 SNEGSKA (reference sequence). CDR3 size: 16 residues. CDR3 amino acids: CSARDLAGGQPYEQYF. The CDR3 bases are TGCAGTGCTAGAGATTTAGCGGGAGGGCAACCCTACGAGCAGTACTTC.

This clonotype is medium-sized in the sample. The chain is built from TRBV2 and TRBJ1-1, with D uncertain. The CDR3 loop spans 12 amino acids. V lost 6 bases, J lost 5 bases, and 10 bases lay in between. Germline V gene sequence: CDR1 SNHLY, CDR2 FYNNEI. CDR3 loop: CASRFRGTEAFF. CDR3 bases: TGTGCCAGCAGATTTAGAGGGACTGAAGCTTTCTTT.

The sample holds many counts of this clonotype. Here the CDR3 DNA reads TGTGCCAGCAGCTCGAGCGGGAGTGGCACAGATACGCAGTATTTT. Protein sequence: CASSSSGSGTDTQYF. V is TRBV7-3 and J is TRBJ2-3; 8 bases agree with TRBD2. Trimming at V came to 4 bases and at J to 1 base, leaving 4 bases not matched to a gene. Germline V lookup: CDR1 SGHTA, CDR2 FQGTGA. This CDR3 is 15 amino acids long.

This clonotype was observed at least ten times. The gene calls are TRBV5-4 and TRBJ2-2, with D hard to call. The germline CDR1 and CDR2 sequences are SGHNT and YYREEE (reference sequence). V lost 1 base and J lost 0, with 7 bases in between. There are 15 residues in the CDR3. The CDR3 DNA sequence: TGTGCCAGCAGCTTGTCTCTCGCGAACACCGGGGAGCTGTTTTTT. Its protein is CASSLSLANTGELFF.

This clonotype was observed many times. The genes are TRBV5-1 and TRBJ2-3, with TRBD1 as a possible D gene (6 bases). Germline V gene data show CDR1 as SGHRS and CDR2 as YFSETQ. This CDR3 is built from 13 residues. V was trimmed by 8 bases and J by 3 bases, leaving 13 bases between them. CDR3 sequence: CASTTGLTDTQYF. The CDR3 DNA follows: TGCGCCAGTACGACAGGTTTAACAGATACGCAGTATTTT.

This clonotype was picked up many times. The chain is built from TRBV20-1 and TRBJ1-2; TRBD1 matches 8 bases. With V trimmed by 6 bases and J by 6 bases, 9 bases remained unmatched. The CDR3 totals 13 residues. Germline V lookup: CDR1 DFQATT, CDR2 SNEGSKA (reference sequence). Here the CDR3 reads CSAPRTGSDGYTF. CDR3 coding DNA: TGCAGTGCCCCAAGGACAGGGTCGGATGGCTACACCTTC.

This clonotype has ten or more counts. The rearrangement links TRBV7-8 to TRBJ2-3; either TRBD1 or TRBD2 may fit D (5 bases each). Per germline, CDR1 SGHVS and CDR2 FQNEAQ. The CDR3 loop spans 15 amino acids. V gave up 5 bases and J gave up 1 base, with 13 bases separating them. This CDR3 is CASSQGAVGTDTQYF. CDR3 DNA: TGTGCCAGCAGCCAGGGAGCAGTGGGCACAGATACGCAGTATTTT.

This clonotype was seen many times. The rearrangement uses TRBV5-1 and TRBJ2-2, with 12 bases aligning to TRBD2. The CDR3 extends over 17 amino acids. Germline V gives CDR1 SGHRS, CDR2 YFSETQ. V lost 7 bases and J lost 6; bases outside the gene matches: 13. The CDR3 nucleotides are TGCGCCAGCGGCCCAAGAGTGACTAGCGGGAGCGCCGGGGAGCTGTTTTTT. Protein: CASGPRVTSGSAGELFF.

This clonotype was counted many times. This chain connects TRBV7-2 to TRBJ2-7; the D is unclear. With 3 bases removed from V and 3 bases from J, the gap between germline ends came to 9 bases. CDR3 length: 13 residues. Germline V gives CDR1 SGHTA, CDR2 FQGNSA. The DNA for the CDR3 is TGTGCCAGCAGCTTCATTACGGACTACGAGCAGTACTTC. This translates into CASSFITDYEQYF.

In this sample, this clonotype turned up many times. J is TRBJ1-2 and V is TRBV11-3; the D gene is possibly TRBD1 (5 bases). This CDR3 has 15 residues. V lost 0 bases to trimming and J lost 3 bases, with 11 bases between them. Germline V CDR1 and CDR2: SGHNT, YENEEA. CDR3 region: CASSLEPGRDYGYTF. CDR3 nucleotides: TGTGCCAGCAGCTTAGAGCCGGGGCGCGACTATGGCTACACCTTC.

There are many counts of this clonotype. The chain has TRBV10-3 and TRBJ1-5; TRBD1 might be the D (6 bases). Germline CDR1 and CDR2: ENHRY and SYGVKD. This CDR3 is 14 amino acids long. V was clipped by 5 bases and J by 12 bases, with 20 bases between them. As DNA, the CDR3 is TGTGCCATCAGTACTACAGGGACGTTCGGTCTCCAGCATTTT. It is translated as CAISTTGTFGLQHF.

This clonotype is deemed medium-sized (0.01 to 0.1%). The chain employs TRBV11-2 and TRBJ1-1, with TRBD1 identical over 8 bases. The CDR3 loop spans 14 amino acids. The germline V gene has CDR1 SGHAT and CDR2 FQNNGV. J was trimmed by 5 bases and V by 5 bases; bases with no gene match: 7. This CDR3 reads CASSMTDRDTEAFF. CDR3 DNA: TGTGCCAGCAGCATGACGGACAGGGATACTGAAGCTTTCTTT.

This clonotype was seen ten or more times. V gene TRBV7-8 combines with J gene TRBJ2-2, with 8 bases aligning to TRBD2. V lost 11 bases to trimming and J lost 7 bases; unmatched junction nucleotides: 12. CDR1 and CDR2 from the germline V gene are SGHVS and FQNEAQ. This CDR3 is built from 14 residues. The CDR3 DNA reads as TGTGCCGGGGGAGCGGGAGATTATGGCGGGGAGCTGTTTTTT. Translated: CAGGAGDYGGELFF.

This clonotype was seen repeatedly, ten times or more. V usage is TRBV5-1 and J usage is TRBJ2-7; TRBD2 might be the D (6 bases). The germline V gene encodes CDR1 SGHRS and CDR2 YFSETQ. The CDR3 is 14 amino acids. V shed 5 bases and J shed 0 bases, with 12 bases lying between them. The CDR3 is CASREGTDSYEQYF. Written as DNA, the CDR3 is TGCGCCAGCAGGGAGGGGACTGACTCCTACGAGCAGTACTTC.